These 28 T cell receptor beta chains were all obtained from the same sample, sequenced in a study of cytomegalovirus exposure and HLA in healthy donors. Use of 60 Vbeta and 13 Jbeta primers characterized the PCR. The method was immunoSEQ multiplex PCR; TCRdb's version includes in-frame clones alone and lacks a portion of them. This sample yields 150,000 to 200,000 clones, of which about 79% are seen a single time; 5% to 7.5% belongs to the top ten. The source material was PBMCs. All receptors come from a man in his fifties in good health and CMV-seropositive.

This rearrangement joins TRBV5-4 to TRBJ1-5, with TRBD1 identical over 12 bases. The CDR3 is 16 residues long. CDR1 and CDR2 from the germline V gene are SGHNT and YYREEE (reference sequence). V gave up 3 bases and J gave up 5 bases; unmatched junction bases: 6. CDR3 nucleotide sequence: TGTGCCAGCAGCTGGGGGGGACAGGGGGCCGATCAGCCCCAGCATTTT. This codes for CASSWGGQGADQPQHF.

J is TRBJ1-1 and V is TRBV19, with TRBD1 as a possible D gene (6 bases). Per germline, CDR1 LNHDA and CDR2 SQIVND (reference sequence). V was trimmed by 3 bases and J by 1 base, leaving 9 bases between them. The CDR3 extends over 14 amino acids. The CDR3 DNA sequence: TGTGCCAGTAGTATGGTGGACAGGAACACTGAAGCTTTCTTT. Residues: CASSMVDRNTEAFF.

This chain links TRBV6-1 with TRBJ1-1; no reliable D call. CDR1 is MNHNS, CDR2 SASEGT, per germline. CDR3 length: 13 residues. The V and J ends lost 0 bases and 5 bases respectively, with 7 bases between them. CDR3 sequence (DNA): TGTGCCAGCAGTGAAGCGCGCGGGACTGAAGCTTTCTTT. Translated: CASSEARGTEAFF.

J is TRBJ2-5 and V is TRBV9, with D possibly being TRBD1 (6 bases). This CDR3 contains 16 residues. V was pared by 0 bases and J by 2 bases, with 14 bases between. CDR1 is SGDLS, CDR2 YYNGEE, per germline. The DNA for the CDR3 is TGTGCCAGCAGCGTAGACGGGACAAGGCCTCAAGAGACCCAGTACTTC. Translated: CASSVDGTRPQETQYF.

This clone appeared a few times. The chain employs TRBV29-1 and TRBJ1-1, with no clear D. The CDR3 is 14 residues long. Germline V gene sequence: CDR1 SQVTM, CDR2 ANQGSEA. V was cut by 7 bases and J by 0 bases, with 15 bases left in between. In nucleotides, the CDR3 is TGCAGCGCTGACCCCGGGAGAGTGAACACTGAAGCTTTCTTT. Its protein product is CSADPGRVNTEAFF.

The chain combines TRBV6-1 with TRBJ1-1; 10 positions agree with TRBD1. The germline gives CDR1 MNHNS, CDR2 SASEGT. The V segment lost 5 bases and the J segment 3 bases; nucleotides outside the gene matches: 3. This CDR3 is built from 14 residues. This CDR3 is CASSPGQGYTEAFF. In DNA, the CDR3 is TGTGCCAGCAGTCCGGGACAGGGGTACACTGAAGCTTTCTTT.

The CDR3 region is CSVSVIGEGEQFF. The CDR3 DNA sequence: TGCAGCGTTTCTGTGATTGGGGAGGGTGAGCAGTTCTTC. The chain is built from TRBV29-1 and TRBJ2-1; 7 bases fit TRBD2. CDR1 is SQVTM and CDR2 is ANQGSEA in the germline V gene. Trimming at V came to 5 bases and at J to 9 bases, leaving 10 bases not matched to a gene. This CDR3 comprises 13 residues.

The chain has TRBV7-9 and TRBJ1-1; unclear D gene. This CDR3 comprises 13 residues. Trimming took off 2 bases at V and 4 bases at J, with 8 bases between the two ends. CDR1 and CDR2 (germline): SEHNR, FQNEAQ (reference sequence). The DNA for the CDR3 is TGTGCCAGCAGCTTAACAACAACCACTGAAGCTTTCTTT. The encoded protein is CASSLTTTTEAFF.

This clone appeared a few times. The DNA for the CDR3 is TGTGCCAGCATGTCGACAGGCGCCGGTTATGGCTACACCTTC. Protein sequence: CASMSTGAGYGYTF. This chain joins TRBV5-4 and TRBJ1-2; TRBD1 is a possible D gene (6 bases). The ends were cut back, 6 bases at V and 5 bases at J, with 17 bases in the middle. The length of the CDR3 is 14 residues. Germline V lookup: CDR1 SGHNT, CDR2 YYREEE (reference sequence). Together with reference TRBV5-4 and TRBJ1-2, the CDR3 gives the full variable domain: ETGVTQSPTHLIKTRGQQVTLRCSSQSGHNTVSWYQQALGQGPQFIFQYYREEENGRGNFPPRFSGLQFPNYSSELNVNALELDDSALYLCASMSTGAGYGYTFGSGTRLTVV.

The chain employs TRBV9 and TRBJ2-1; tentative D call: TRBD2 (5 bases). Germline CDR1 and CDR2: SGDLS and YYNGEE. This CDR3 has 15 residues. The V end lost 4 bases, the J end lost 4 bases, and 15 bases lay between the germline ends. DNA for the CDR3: TGTGCCAGCAGCCCACCGATAGCGCCTTACAATGAGCAGTTCTTC. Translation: CASSPPIAPYNEQFF.

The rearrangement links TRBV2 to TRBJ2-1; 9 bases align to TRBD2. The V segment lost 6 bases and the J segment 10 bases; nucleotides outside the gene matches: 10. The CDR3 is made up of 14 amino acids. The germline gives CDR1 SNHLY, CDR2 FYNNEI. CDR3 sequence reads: CASRGLALWEEQFF. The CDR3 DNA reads TGTGCCAGCAGGGGACTAGCATTGTGGGAGGAGCAGTTCTTC.

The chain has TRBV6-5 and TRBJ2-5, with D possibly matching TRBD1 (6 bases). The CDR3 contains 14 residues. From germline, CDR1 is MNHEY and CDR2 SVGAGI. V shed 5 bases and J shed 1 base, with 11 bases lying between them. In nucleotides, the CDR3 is TGTGCCAGCAGTAGAGACAGGACCCAAGAGACCCAGTACTTC. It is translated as CASSRDRTQETQYF.

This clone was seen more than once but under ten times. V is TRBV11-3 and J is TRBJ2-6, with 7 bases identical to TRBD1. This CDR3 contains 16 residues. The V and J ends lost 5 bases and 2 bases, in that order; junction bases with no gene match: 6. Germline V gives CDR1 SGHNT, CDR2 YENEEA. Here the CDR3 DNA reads TGTGCCAGCAGCCGACCCGACAGGGCTGGGGCCAACGTCCTGACTTTC. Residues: CASSRPDRAGANVLTF.

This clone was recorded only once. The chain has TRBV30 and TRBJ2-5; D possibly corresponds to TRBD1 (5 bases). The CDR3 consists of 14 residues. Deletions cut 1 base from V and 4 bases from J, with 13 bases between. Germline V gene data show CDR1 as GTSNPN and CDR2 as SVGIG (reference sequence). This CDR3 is CAWSALGVGETQYF. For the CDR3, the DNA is TGTGCCTGGAGTGCTTTAGGGGTGGGAGAGACCCAGTACTTC. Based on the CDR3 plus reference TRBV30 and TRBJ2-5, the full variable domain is SQTIHQWPATLVQPVGSPLSLECTVEGTSNPNLYWYRQAAGRGLQLLFYSVGIGQISSEVPQNLSASRPQDRQFILSSKKLLLSDSGFYLCAWSALGVGETQYFGPGTRLLVL.

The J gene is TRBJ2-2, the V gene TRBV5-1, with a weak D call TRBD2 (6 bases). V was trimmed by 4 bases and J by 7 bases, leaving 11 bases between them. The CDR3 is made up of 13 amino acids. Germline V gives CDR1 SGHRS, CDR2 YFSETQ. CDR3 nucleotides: TGCGCCAGCAGCCCCGGCGGGGTCGGGGAGCTGTTTTTT. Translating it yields CASSPGGVGELFF.

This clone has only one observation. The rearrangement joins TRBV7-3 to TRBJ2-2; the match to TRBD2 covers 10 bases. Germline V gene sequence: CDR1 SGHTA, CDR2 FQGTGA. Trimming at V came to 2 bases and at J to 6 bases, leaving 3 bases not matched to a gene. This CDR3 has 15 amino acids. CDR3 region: CASSLASGGSGELFF. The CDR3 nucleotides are TGTGCCAGCAGCTTAGCTAGCGGGGGATCCGGGGAGCTGTTTTTT.

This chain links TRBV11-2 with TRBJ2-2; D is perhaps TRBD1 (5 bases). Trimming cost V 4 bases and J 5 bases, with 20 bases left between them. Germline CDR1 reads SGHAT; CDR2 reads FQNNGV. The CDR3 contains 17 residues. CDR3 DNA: TGTGCCAGCAGCTCCACTTTAAGGATAAGGGGTACCGGGGAGCTGTTTTTT. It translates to CASSSTLRIRGTGELFF. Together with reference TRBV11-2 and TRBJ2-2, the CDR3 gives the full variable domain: EAGVAQSPRYKIIEKRQSVAFWCNPISGHATLYWYQQILGQGPKLLIQFQNNGVVDDSQLPKDRFSAERLKGVDSTLKIQPAKLEDSAVYLCASSSTLRIRGTGELFFGEGSRLTVL.

CDR3: CASSRTVPSLDSGNTIYF. CDR3 sequence (DNA): TGTGCCAGCAGTCGCACAGTTCCCTCCTTGGACTCTGGAAACACCATATATTTT. The rearrangement uses TRBV2 and TRBJ1-3; D ambiguous. The germline V gene encodes CDR1 SNHLY and CDR2 FYNNEI. Trimming took off 5 bases at V and 0 bases at J, with 20 bases between the two ends. The CDR3 spans 18 residues.

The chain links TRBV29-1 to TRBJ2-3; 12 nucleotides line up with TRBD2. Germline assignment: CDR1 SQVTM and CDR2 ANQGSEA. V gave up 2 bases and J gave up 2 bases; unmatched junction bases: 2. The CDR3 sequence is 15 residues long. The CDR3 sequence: CSVELAGGATDTQYF. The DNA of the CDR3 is TGCAGCGTTGAACTAGCGGGGGGGGCCACAGATACGCAGTATTTT.

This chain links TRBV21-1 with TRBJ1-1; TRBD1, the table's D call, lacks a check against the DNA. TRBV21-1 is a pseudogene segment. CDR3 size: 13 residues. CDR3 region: CASKVSVQGRAFF. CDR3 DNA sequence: TGTGCCAGCAAAGTGTCCGTTCAGGGGCGGGCTTTCTTT.

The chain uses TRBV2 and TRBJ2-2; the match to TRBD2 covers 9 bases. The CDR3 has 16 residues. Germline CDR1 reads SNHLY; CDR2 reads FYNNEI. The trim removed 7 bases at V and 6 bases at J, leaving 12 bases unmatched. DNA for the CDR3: TGTGCCAGCACCTTCGAGCGGGGGGCGGGGGCCGGGGAGCTGTTTTTT. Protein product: CASTFERGAGAGELFF.

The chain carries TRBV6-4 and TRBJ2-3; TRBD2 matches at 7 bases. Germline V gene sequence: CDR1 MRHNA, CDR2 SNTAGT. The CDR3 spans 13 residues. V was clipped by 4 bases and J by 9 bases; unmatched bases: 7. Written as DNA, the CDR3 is TGTGCCAGCAGTGGCACCCCGGGGGGAACGCAGTATTTT. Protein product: CASSGTPGGTQYF.

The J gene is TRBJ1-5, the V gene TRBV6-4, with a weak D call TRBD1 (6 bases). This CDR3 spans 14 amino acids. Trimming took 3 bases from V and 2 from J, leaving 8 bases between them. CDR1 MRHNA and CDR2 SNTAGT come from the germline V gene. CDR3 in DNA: TGTGCCAGCAGTGAACAGGGCGGCAATCAGCCCCAGCATTTT. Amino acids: CASSEQGGNQPQHF.

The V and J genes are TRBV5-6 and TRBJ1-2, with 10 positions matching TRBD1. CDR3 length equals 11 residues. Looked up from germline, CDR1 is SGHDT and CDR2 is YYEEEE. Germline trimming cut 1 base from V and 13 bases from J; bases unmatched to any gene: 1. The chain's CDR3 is CASSLRTGGTF. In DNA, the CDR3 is TGTGCCAGCAGCTTGAGGACAGGGGGCACCTTC.

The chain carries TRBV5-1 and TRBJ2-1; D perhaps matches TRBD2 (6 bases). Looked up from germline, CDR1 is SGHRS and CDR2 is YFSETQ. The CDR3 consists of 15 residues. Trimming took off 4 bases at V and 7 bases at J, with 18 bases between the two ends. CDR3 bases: TGCGCCAGCAGCCTTGGCGGGGAAGGTAGAAATGAGCAGTTCTTC. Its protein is CASSLGGEGRNEQFF.

The DNA for the CDR3 is TGTGCCAGCAGCTTAAACCAGGGCGTTAACACTGAAGCTTTCTTT. It is translated as CASSLNQGVNTEAFF. V and J are TRBV11-3 and TRBJ1-1, with D possibly TRBD1 on 5 matching bases. From germline, CDR1 is SGHNT and CDR2 YENEEA. Trimming pared 2 bases from V and 2 bases from J, leaving 12 bases between. The CDR3 loop spans 15 amino acids.

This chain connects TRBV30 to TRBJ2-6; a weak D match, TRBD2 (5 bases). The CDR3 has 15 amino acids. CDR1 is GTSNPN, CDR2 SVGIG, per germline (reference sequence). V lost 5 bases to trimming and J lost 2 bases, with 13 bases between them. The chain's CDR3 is CAWGGRVAGANVLTF. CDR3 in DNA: TGTGCCTGGGGAGGACGGGTAGCTGGGGCCAACGTCCTGACTTTC.

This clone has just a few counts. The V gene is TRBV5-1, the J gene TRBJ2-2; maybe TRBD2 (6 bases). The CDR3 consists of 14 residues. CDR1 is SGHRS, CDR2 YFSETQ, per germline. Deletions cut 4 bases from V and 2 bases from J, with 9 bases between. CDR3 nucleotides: TGCGCCAGCAGCCGTAGCGGAAACACCGGGGAGCTGTTTTTT. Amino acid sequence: CASSRSGNTGELFF.